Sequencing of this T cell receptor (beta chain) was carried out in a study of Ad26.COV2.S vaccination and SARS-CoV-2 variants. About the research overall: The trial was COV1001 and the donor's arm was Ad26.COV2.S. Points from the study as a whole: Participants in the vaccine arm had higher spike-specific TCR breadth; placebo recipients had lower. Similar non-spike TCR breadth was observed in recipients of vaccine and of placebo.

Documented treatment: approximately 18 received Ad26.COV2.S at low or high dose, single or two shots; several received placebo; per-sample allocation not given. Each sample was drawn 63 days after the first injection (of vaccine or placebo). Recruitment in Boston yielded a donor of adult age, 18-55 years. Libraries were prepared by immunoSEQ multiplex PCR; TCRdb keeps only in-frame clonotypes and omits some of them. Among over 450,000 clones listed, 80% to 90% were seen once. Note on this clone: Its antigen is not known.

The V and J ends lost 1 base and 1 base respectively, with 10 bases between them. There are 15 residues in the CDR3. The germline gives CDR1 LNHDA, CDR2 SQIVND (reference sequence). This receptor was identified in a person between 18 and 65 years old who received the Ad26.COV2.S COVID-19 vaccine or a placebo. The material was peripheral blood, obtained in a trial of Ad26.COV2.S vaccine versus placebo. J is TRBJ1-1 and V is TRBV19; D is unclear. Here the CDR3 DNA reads TGTGCCAGTAGTATAGGGTGGTGGGAGAACACTGAAGCTTTCTTT. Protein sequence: CASSIGWWENTEAFF.